This T cell receptor (beta chain) was sequenced for a study of molecular identifiers for immune sequencing clone quantification. The V and J ends lost 2 bases and 8 bases respectively, with 10 bases between them. This CDR3 has 13 amino acids. Germline values: CDR1 SGHAT, CDR2 FQNNGV. Source material for naive CD8 libraries was roughly 20,000 to 1,000,000 sorted cells, with 10%, 30% or 50% RNA. CD8+CD4-CCR7+CD45RA+ sorting gave the naive CD8 T cells. In the case of this clonotype: Antigen: not known.

Study conclusions and caveats: Reports indicate spiked Jurkat TCR RNA from one cell could be found among about 1 million naive cells.

TCRdb reprocessed the PCR reads with MiXCR, giving one entry per CDR3 protein. The sample lists about 640,000 distinct CDR3 sequences; 15% to 20% were seen once. The clonotype comes from a human donor in good health. Some libraries in this study had Jurkat cell RNA spiked in. This sequence joins TRBV11-2 and TRBJ1-3; unclear D gene. Sequencing was performed on naive CD8+ T cells from blood, with Jurkat cell RNA spiked in. Subset specified: FACS-sorted CD8+CD4-CCR7+CD45RA+ naive T cells. The CDR3 bases are TGTGCCAGCAGCTTAAGCACGGTGGACACCATATATTTT. This translates into CASSLSTVDTIYF.